The rows below give T cell receptor beta chains drawn from one sample of a study of blood T cell repertoires in COVID-19. This table comes from immunoSEQ multiplex PCR, and its TCRdb copy is limited to in-frame clones, with some not included. The sample comprises under 200,000 clones, approximately 80% of which are singletons, and 12% rests with the top ten. Sequenced: PBMCs or T cells enriched from blood (not recorded which). Receptors originate from a man aged 50-60 years who had recovered from COVID-19. The CDR3 runs from the conserved cysteine through the conserved F or W. A D gene is named only where the DNA matches it firmly. For some rows the clone size is stated as once, few or many, or as a class when expanded; others skip it.

D,J,V,size,DNA,CDR3
TRBD1,TRBJ1-4,TRBV7-9,once,TGTGCCAGCAGCCGGACAGGTATTAATGAAAAACTGTTTTTT,CASSRTGINEKLFF
TRBD1,TRBJ1-5,TRBV19,-,TGTGCCAGTAGTATGTCCGGACAGGGGCGGCAGCCCCAGCATTTT,CASSMSGQGRQPQHF
-,TRBJ1-4,TRBV4-3,-,TGCGCCAGCAGCCAAGAGGGCAGGGGTTTAGCAAAACTGTTTTTT,CASSQEGRGLAKLFF
TRBD1,TRBJ1-1,TRBV29-1,-,TGCAGCGTTGAGGGACAGGGGAGTCCCACTGAAGCTTTCTTT,CSVEGQGSPTEAFF
-,TRBJ2-3,TRBV7-7,-,TGTGCTAGCAGCGAAAGATCTGGCGGGGCAGGAGATACGCAGTATTTT,CASSERSGGAGDTQYF
-,TRBJ1-1,TRBV7-8,-,TGTGCCAGCAGCTTCTTGGGAGGGAGACTTAACACTGAAGCTTTCTTT,CASSFLGGRLNTEAFF
-,TRBJ1-1,TRBV2,-,TGTGCCAGCAGTGAAGGTCGGGGGGCAGGTGGAGCTTTCTTT,CASSEGRGAGGAFF
TRBD1,TRBJ1-2,TRBV6-5,-,TGTGCCAGCAGTACAGGGGACTGGGGCTACACCTTC,CASSTGDWGYTF
-,TRBJ2-3,TRBV5-1,-,TGCGCCAGCAGCCTCCCCACAGATACGCAGTATTTT,CASSLPTDTQYF
-,TRBJ2-5,TRBV7-8,-,TGTGCCAGCAGCCCGCGGGACTGGCCGACCCAGTACTTC,CASSPRDWPTQYF
TRBD1,TRBJ2-1,TRBV5-1,-,TGCGCCAGCAGCTTGGGGACAGGGGGTTTGTACTACAATGAGCAGTTCTTC,CASSLGTGGLYYNEQFF
TRBD2,TRBJ2-5,TRBV9,once,TGTGCCAGCAGCGTAGGTCTAGCGGTCCAAGAGACCCAGTACTTC,CASSVGLAVQETQYF
TRBD1,TRBJ1-2,TRBV18,-,TGTGCCAGCTCGGAGGGACAGGCCCTGGGGGGCTACACCTTC,CASSEGQALGGYTF
-,TRBJ2-3,TRBV7-6,-,TGTGCCAGCAGCTTCGAACAGGGCGGCACAGATACGCAGTATTTT,CASSFEQGGTDTQYF
-,TRBJ2-2,TRBV7-2,once,TGTGCCAGCAGCTTAACTAGCCTCCTCACCGGGGAGCTGTTTTTT,CASSLTSLLTGELFF
TRBD1,TRBJ1-1,TRBV6-5,once,TGTGCCAGCAAGCTACAGGGGGCATGGACTGAAGCTTTCTTT,CASKLQGAWTEAFF
TRBD2,TRBJ2-3,TRBV5-1,once,TGCGCCAGCAGCTTGGCCCTAGGCGGGGGAAATACGCAGTATTTT,CASSLALGGGNTQYF
-,TRBJ1-2,TRBV7-9,few,TGTGCCAGCAAACTTAGTCTGGCAGGTGGCTACACCTTC,CASKLSLAGGYTF